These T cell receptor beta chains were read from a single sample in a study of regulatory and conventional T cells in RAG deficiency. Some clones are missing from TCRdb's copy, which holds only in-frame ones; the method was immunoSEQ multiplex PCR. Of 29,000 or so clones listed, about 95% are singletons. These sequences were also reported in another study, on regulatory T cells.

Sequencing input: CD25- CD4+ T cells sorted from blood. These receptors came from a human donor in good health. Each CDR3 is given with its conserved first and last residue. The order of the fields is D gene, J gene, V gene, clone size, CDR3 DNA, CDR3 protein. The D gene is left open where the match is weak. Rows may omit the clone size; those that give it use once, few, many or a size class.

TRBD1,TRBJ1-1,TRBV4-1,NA,TGCGCCAGCCGTTTTCACAGGGGTATGAACACTGAAGCTTTCTTT,CASRFHRGMNTEAFF
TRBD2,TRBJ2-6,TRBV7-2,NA,TGTGCCAGCAGCTTAGTAGGGGTAGCGGGGGGGGCCAACGTCCTGACTTTC,CASSLVGVAGGANVLTF
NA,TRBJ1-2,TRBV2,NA,TGTGCCAGCAGCGGGATAACAGGGAGTGGCTACACCTTC,CASSGITGSGYTF
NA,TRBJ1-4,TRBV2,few,TGTGCCAGCAGGGGGCTTGAAAAACTGTTTTTT,CASRGLEKLFF
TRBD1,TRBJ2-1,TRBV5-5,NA,TGTGCCAGCAGCTGGACAGGGAGCTTTTACAATGAGCAGTTCTTC,CASSWTGSFYNEQFF
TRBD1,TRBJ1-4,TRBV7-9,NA,TGTGCCAGCAGCTCGTGGGGACAGGGGGCTGGAAAACTGTTTTTT,CASSSWGQGAGKLFF
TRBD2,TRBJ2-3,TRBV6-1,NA,TGTGCCAGCAGTGAGGGACTAGCGGGTGGCACAGATACGCAGTATTTT,CASSEGLAGGTDTQYF
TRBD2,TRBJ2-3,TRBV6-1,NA,TGTGCCAGCAGTGAAACCCTCTCAACTAGCGGAACAGATACGCAGTATTTT,CASSETLSTSGTDTQYF
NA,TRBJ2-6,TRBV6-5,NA,TGTGCCAGCAGTTTGGGGGCGCCTGGGGCCAACGTCCTGACTTTC,CASSLGAPGANVLTF
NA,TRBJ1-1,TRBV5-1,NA,TGCGCCAGCAACGAGGACACGCGACGGACTGAAGCTTTCTTT,CASNEDTRRTEAFF
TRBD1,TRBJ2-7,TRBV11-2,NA,TGTGCCAGCAGTCAGGGACAGGGCCTCTCCTACGAGCAGTACTTC,CASSQGQGLSYEQYF